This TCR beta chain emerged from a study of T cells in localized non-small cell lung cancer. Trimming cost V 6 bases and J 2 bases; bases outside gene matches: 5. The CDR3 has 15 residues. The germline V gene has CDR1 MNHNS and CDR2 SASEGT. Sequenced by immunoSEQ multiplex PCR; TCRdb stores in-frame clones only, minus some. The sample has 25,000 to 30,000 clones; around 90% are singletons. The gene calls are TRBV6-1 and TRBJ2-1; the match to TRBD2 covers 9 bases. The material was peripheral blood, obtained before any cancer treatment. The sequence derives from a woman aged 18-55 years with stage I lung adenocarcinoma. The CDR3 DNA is TGTGCCAGCAGGATAGCGGGAGACCCCTACAATGAGCAGTTCTTC. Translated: CASRIAGDPYNEQFF.